The 30 T cell receptor beta chains below come from one sample, sequenced in a study of chemoradiotherapy in HPV16-positive cancers. Clones were read by immunoSEQ multiplex PCR, and TCRdb kept only the in-frame ones, dropping some. The sample consists of tens of thousands of clones, about nine tenths of them appearing once. The material sequenced was blood, taken from a patient who underwent chemoradiotherapy. The receptors were gathered from a human donor with HPV-associated anogenital cancer.

The chain links TRBV2 to TRBJ1-1; D is undetermined. V lost 6 bases and J 3 bases, leaving 8 bases between the germline ends. CDR3 length: 12 residues. The germline V gene has CDR1 SNHLY and CDR2 FYNNEI. The CDR3, as DNA: TGTGCCAGCAGGCCCAGGTACACTGAAGCTTTCTTT. It is translated as CASRPRYTEAFF.

This chain connects TRBV19 to TRBJ1-5; D unclear. Germline CDR1 and CDR2: LNHDA and SQIVND (reference sequence). The CDR3 is 11 residues long. With 6 bases removed from V and 11 bases from J, the gap between germline ends came to 11 bases. CDR3 amino acids: CASSHTGTQHF. CDR3 coding DNA: TGTGCCAGTAGCCATACCGGGACCCAGCATTTT. The full variable domain, rest sourced from reference TRBV19 and TRBJ1-5, is DGGITQSPKYLFRKEGQNVTLSCEQNLNHDAMYWYRQDPGQGLRLIYYSQIVNDFQKGDIAEGYSVSREKKESFPLTVTSAQKNPTAFYLCASSHTGTQHFGDGTRLSIL.

The chain links TRBV7-9 to TRBJ2-5; a possible D gene is TRBD2 (6 bases). V lost 5 bases and J lost 7, with 23 bases in between. This CDR3 has 16 residues. Germline V lookup: CDR1 SEHNR, CDR2 FQNEAQ (reference sequence). CDR3 in amino acids: CASSTAGPAGLGTQYF. DNA for the CDR3: TGTGCCAGCAGCACAGCTGGGCCAGCGGGTCTAGGGACCCAGTACTTC.

The V and J genes are TRBV7-8 and TRBJ2-2; unclear D gene. CDR1 and CDR2 from the germline V gene are SGHVS and FQNEAQ. This CDR3 has 14 residues. The V gene lost 2 bases and the J gene lost 6 bases, with 10 bases spanning the gap. In DNA form, the CDR3 reads TGTGCCAGCAGCTTATCCAGGACCGCCGGGGAGCTGTTTTTT. As protein: CASSLSRTAGELFF.

The chain is built from TRBV19 and TRBJ2-5; possible D gene TRBD2, 7 bases. Looked up from germline, CDR1 is LNHDA and CDR2 is SQIVND (reference sequence). The CDR3 is 16 amino acids. V was clipped by 4 bases and J by 4 bases, with 19 bases between them. The DNA for the CDR3 is TGTGCCAGTAGTAGGCCTGGGAGGGAGGGGGGAGAGACCCAGTACTTC. The encoded protein is CASSRPGREGGETQYF.

The V gene is TRBV18, the J gene TRBJ2-7; TRBD1 matches 7 bases. Germline V CDR1 and CDR2: KGHSH, LQKENI. The CDR3 is made up of 14 amino acids. Trimming at V came to 2 bases and at J to 3 bases, leaving 4 bases not matched to a gene. DNA for the CDR3: TGTGCCAGCTCACCAGGGCAGGGGGACTACGAGCAGTACTTC. Translating it yields CASSPGQGDYEQYF. Complete variable domain (other parts from reference TRBV18 and TRBJ2-7): NAGVMQNPRHLVRRRGQEARLRCSPMKGHSHVYWYRQLPEEGLKFMVYLQKENIIDESGMPKERFSAEFPKEGPSILRIQQVVRGDSAAYFCASSPGQGDYEQYFGPGTRLTVT.

This rearrangement joins TRBV9 to TRBJ1-1; D may be TRBD1 (6 bases). The CDR3 totals 12 residues. With 4 bases removed from V and 3 bases from J, the gap between germline ends came to 7 bases. The germline V gene has CDR1 SGDLS and CDR2 YYNGEE. In nucleotides, the CDR3 is TGTGCCAGCAGCCCAGGGGACACTGAAGCTTTCTTT. Encoded protein: CASSPGDTEAFF.

The chain recombines TRBV7-8 with TRBJ1-2; TRBD1 might be the D (6 bases). CDR3 length equals 15 residues. The germline V and J ends were trimmed by 5 bases and 6 bases, with 19 bases remaining between them. CDR1 and CDR2 from the germline V gene are SGHVS and FQNEAQ. Written as DNA, the CDR3 is TGTGCCAGCAGCCGTCGGGACATACCAATGCATGGCTACACCTTC. It is translated as CASSRRDIPMHGYTF.

In DNA, the CDR3 is TGTGCCAGCAGGACGGGACAGGGGTATAGGGATGGCTACACCTTC. Encoded protein: CASRTGQGYRDGYTF. The chain employs TRBV2 and TRBJ1-2; TRBD1 matches at 10 bases. Germline V gives CDR1 SNHLY, CDR2 FYNNEI. The CDR3 spans 15 residues. V shed 6 bases and J 6 bases; nucleotides not matched to a gene: 10.

The chain couples TRBV4-1 to TRBJ1-2; TRBD1 matches 9 bases. CDR3 length: 14 amino acids. The germline V gene encodes CDR1 MGHRA and CDR2 YSYEKL. The junction had 5 bases not matched to a gene; V was cut back by 1 base and J by 8 bases. DNA of the CDR3: TGCGCCAGCAGCCAAGCGGGGACAGGGCGAGGCTACACCTTC. Its translation: CASSQAGTGRGYTF.

The rearrangement links TRBV5-6 to TRBJ1-5; TRBD1 matches at 9 bases. The CDR3 is 15 residues long. CDR1 is SGHDT, CDR2 YYEEEE, per germline. V trimming: 2 bases; J trimming: 3 bases; junction bases outside the gene matches: 3. CDR3 protein: CASSLGQGSNQPQHF. The DNA of the CDR3 is TGTGCCAGCAGCTTAGGACAGGGGTCCAATCAGCCCCAGCATTTT.

The rearrangement joins TRBV9 to TRBJ2-1, with D unclear. This CDR3 has 15 residues. Germline CDR1 reads SGDLS; CDR2 reads YYNGEE. Trimming removed 0 bases from V and 3 bases from J, with 10 bases in between. This CDR3 reads CASSVGPSIYNEQFF. CDR3 coding DNA: TGTGCCAGCAGCGTAGGACCCTCCATCTACAATGAGCAGTTCTTC.

The chain employs TRBV5-1 and TRBJ1-4; TRBD1 aligns across 9 bases. Trimming at V came to 5 bases and at J to 5 bases, leaving 10 bases not matched to a gene. The CDR3 is 16 amino acids. The germline V gene encodes CDR1 SGHRS and CDR2 YFSETQ. Here the CDR3 DNA reads TGCGCCAGCAGTGTACAGGGGGCGCGCAGAAATGAAAAACTGTTTTTT. It yields the protein CASSVQGARRNEKLFF.

V and J are TRBV28 and TRBJ2-4; 7 nucleotides agree with TRBD2. The CDR3 sequence is 16 residues long. Germline lookup yields CDR1 MDHEN and CDR2 SYDVKM. Trimming cost V 3 bases and J 4 bases; bases outside gene matches: 9. The CDR3 DNA is TGTGCCAGCAGTTTTTGGGAGGGAAGAGGAAAAAACATTCAGTACTTC. Protein sequence: CASSFWEGRGKNIQYF.

V gene TRBV27 combines with J gene TRBJ2-7, with D perhaps assigned TRBD1 or TRBD2 (5 bases each). With 5 bases removed from V and 4 bases from J, the gap between germline ends came to 24 bases. CDR3 length equals 17 residues. Per germline, CDR1 MNHEY and CDR2 SMNVEV (reference sequence). The DNA of the CDR3 is TGTGCCAGCAGTCCCTCCGGAGGCAGGGTTAGCCTTTACGAGCAGTACTTC. Translating it yields CASSPSGGRVSLYEQYF.

The gene calls are TRBV19 and TRBJ2-7, with 7 nucleotides matching TRBD1. The ends lost 5 bases at V and 1 base at J; junction bases unmatched: 5. Per the germline V gene, CDR1 is LNHDA and CDR2 is SQIVND (reference sequence). The CDR3 loop spans 14 amino acids. The CDR3 spells CASSLRTGSYEQYF. CDR3 coding DNA: TGTGCCAGTAGTCTAAGGACAGGTTCCTACGAGCAGTACTTC. Using reference TRBV19 and TRBJ2-7 for the parts outside the CDR3, the full variable domain is DGGITQSPKYLFRKEGQNVTLSCEQNLNHDAMYWYRQDPGQGLRLIYYSQIVNDFQKGDIAEGYSVSREKKESFPLTVTSAQKNPTAFYLCASSLRTGSYEQYFGPGTRLTVT.

This clone was detected only once. The chain couples TRBV7-2 to TRBJ2-7, with 14 nucleotides matching TRBD2. The ends lost 5 bases at V and 2 bases at J; junction bases unmatched: 5. The V gene's germline CDR1 is SGHTA and CDR2 FQGNSA. CDR3 size: 16 residues. CDR3 protein: CASSPRGLAGAYEQYF. The CDR3 nucleotides read TGTGCCAGCAGCCCCCGGGGACTAGCGGGAGCCTACGAGCAGTACTTC.

V is TRBV21-1 and J is TRBJ1-5; TRBD1, as called in the table, went unchecked against the DNA. TRBV21-1 corresponds to a pseudogene. This CDR3 is 16 amino acids long. The CDR3 sequence is CASTTTGTGINQPQHF. The CDR3 DNA reads TGTGCCAGCACGACAACCGGGACAGGTATAAATCAGCCCCAGCATTTT.

V is TRBV6-5 and J is TRBJ1-1; 7 bases line up with TRBD1. Germline-derived CDR1 and CDR2 are MNHEY and SVGAGI. J was trimmed by 12 bases and V by 6 bases; bases with no gene match: 13. CDR3 length equals 13 residues. CDR3 sequence: CASRTPGGGATFF. DNA for the CDR3: TGTGCCAGCAGAACTCCGGGAGGGGGCGCGACTTTCTTT.

The chain couples TRBV19 to TRBJ1-1; D is possibly TRBD1 (6 bases). This CDR3 comprises 12 residues. Trimming cost V 7 bases and J 1 base, with 7 bases left between them. CDR1 LNHDA and CDR2 SQIVND come from the germline V gene (reference sequence). For the CDR3, the DNA is TGTGCCAGTACCAGGGGGAACACTGAAGCTTTCTTT. Amino acid sequence: CASTRGNTEAFF.

The chain couples TRBV7-9 to TRBJ2-1, with D perhaps matching TRBD2 (7 bases). The CDR3 is 19 amino acids. V lost 2 bases and J lost 8, with 28 bases in between. CDR1 is SEHNR, CDR2 FQNEAQ, per germline (reference sequence). CDR3 region: CASSLRTVGGLTGPHEQFF. CDR3 DNA: TGTGCCAGCAGCTTAAGGACTGTGGGGGGGCTGACAGGCCCCCATGAGCAGTTCTTC. Looking up the rest from reference TRBV7-9 and TRBJ2-1 gives the full variable domain: DTGVSQNPRHKITKRGQNVTFRCDPISEHNRLYWYRQTLGQGPEFLTYFQNEAQLEKSRLLSDRFSAERPKGSFSTLEIQRTEQGDSAMYLCASSLRTVGGLTGPHEQFFGPGTRLTVL.

The chain is built from TRBV7-6 and TRBJ1-3; TRBD1 matches 9 bases. Trimming removed 5 bases from V and 4 bases from J; junction bases left unmatched: 3. Germline values: CDR1 SGHVS, CDR2 FNYEAQ. This CDR3 has 14 residues. CDR3 nucleotides: TGTGCCAGCAGCCTGGGACAGGGAGGAAACACCATATATTTT. Translated: CASSLGQGGNTIYF.

The V and J genes are TRBV29-1 and TRBJ1-1; D is ambiguous. The CDR3 extends over 11 amino acids. Trimming cost V 6 bases and J 5 bases, with 10 bases left between them. The germline V gene has CDR1 SQVTM and CDR2 ANQGSEA. CDR3 coding DNA: TGCAGCGTCCGGACGGGGACTGAAGCTTTCTTT. Translating gives CSVRTGTEAFF.

The chain is built from TRBV28 and TRBJ1-1; TRBD1 aligns across 10 bases. The germline V gene has CDR1 MDHEN and CDR2 SYDVKM. V trimming: 8 bases; J trimming: 1 base; junction bases outside the gene matches: 13. The CDR3 spans 17 residues. CDR3 region: CASRTMIRDRGNTEAFF. CDR3 DNA: TGTGCCAGCCGAACGATGATTCGGGACAGGGGGAACACTGAAGCTTTCTTT.

The V gene is TRBV5-4, the J gene TRBJ2-7; 8 nucleotides align to TRBD2. V lost 5 bases, J lost 6 bases, and 7 bases stayed unmatched. The CDR3 runs 13 residues. Germline loops: CDR1 SGHNT, CDR2 YYREEE (reference sequence). CDR3 residues: CASRGGLAGEQYF. CDR3 sequence (DNA): TGTGCCAGCAGGGGTGGACTAGCAGGCGAGCAGTACTTC.

The CDR3 bases are TGTGCCAGCAGCTTAGGGGTTTCTGAAGCTTTCTTT. Translating gives CASSLGVSEAFF. The V and J genes are TRBV5-5 and TRBJ1-1, with a weak D call TRBD1 (5 bases). The germline V gene encodes CDR1 SGHKS and CDR2 YYEKEE (reference sequence). There are 12 residues in the CDR3. The ends were cut back, 2 bases at V and 6 bases at J, with 8 bases in the middle.

The rearrangement links TRBV28 to TRBJ2-1, with 13 bases identical to TRBD2. V trimming: 6 bases; J trimming: 5 bases; junction bases outside the gene matches: 7. CDR1 is MDHEN, CDR2 SYDVKM, per germline. This CDR3 has 16 amino acids. CDR3 amino acids: CASSSIGTSGDNEQFF. In nucleotides, the CDR3 is TGTGCCAGCAGCTCTATTGGGACTAGCGGGGACAATGAGCAGTTCTTC.

The V call is TRBV27, the J call TRBJ1-5, with 10 bases matching TRBD1. The germline V gene has CDR1 MNHEY and CDR2 SMNVEV (reference sequence). The CDR3 runs to 18 residues. V shed 5 bases and J 0 bases; nucleotides not matched to a gene: 10. CDR3 in amino acids: CASSPLTGGSYSNQPQHF. The CDR3 DNA is TGTGCCAGCAGTCCCTTGACAGGGGGCTCTTATAGCAATCAGCCCCAGCATTTT.

The rearrangement uses TRBV2 and TRBJ2-1, with 10 bases fitting TRBD1. The V gene's germline CDR1 is SNHLY and CDR2 FYNNEI. This CDR3 is built from 17 residues. J was trimmed by 4 bases and V by 2 bases; bases with no gene match: 8. The CDR3 DNA sequence: TGTGCCAGCAGTGAAAAAGTCTGGGGACAGGGGTACAATGAGCAGTTCTTC. Amino acids: CASSEKVWGQGYNEQFF.

The CDR3 nucleotides read TGTGCCAGCAGTTTGACAGTTATGAACACTGAAGCTTTCTTT. Its protein is CASSLTVMNTEAFF. This rearrangement joins TRBV6-1 to TRBJ1-1; D might be TRBD1 (5 bases). CDR3 size: 14 residues. The V and J ends lost 5 bases and 0 bases respectively, with 10 bases between them. Per the germline V gene, CDR1 is MNHNS and CDR2 is SASEGT.